The TCR beta chain under discussion was sequenced for a study of Tregs in tolerant kidney transplant recipients (dated by TCRdb to between 2018 and 2020). General notes on the study: The transplants used related donors along with nonmyeloablative bone marrow transplantation, and in the human trials mixed chimerism was transient. The study applied TCRbeta sequencing to find donor-specific regulatory T cells before combined kidney and bone marrow transplantation and then followed those same cells after transplant.

This specimen's time point label, per the study, means: blood sample drawn before combined kidney and bone marrow transplant. Unstimulated Tregs (CD4+CD25+CD127-), CD4+ non-Tregs (CD4+CD25-), CD4 and CD8 cells were FACS-sorted from thawed PBMCs. A few combined kidney and bone marrow transplant recipients from the ITN036ST trial were included as patients, and samples were available only from these trial subjects. Healthy control blood was processed to PBMCs with a Ficoll density gradient and then cryopreserved, whereas patient PBMCs were collected both before and after transplant. What the research found in general, with its limitations: For some patients, the PCR primers changed as time went on, which meant samples from those patients could not be compared with one another at the nucleotide level. Biological reproducibility was not examined directly, but technical replication error appeared to be minimal. Because only a small number of patients were included, the study had limitations, and the results will need to be validated in larger populations as well as under other immunosuppression protocols. Donor-specific Treg expansion was found to exceed global Treg expansion in tolerant patients, suggesting antigen-driven rather than nonspecific expansion. Expanding Tregs with activated donor B cells appeared to identify the most biologically relevant and donor-specific TCRbeta repertoire.

For this clone: No antigen is known for it. Per-nucleotide qualities are absent, and no much larger clonotype sits a single base away.

For TCRbeta CDR3 sequencing, genomic DNA was extracted from sorted cells using the QIAGEN DNeasy Blood and Tissue Kit. Through immunoSEQ, high-throughput TCRbeta CDR3 sequencing was done commercially, including PCR amplification with internal controls and bias correction. The authors processed their data as follows. A unique productive TCRbeta sequence was defined by the CDR3 nucleotide sequence when primers matched, and otherwise by the CDR3 amino acid sequence together with the Vbeta and Jbeta genes. Sorting error was corrected by removing sequences shared between sorted populations at a frequency ratio of 2:1 or less, and the remaining shared sequences were assigned to the higher population. A sequence was defined as donor-reactive if the sequence was expanded at least 5-fold in CFSE-low cells compared with unstimulated cells and had a frequency of at least 0.01% in CFSE-low cells. Jensen-Shannon divergence, calculated on the top 100 TCRbeta sequences ranked by frequency, was used to quantify repertoire divergence. When a sample had multiple sequencing runs, each run was corrected for sorting error separately and the runs were then pooled. Imported from immuneACCESS, the table was reduced by TCRdb to in-frame sequences with V and J called. These copies leave out some clones; in studies compared against another copy, an unresolved V gene accounts for under half, and the cause of the remainder is not known. The V and J calls and clone size come from that table; D and trimming were worked out from the DNA. The sample profile shows around 98,000 clones; 93% of them were found once. The ten largest account for 0.46% of the sample.

This TCR was recovered from a human donor who received a combined kidney and bone marrow transplant. Sequencing was performed on CD4+ T cells from blood, taken before the transplant.

The nucleotides are TGTGCCAGCAGTTTTGCGTTGGAGACCGAGCAGTACTTC. The translation is CASSFALETEQYF. This chain is built from TRBV27 and TRBJ2-7, with the D gene not clear enough to name. The CDR1 and CDR2 encoded by the germline V gene (reference sequence) are MNHEY and SMNVEV. Deletion took 3 bases off V and 6 bases off J, with a span of 12 bases between the germline ends. Measured from the cysteine to the phenylalanine, the CDR3 is 13 residues long. Only the CDR3 DNA is retained, 39 bases long and in frame from the first base.